This T cell receptor (beta chain) was identified in a study of a mutant IDH1 vaccine in newly diagnosed glioma. Study details: Patients got their first vaccination 4-6 weeks after radiotherapy alone, or with temozolomide cycles. In the visit schedule, V12 fell in week 35, while V13 fell in week 47.

Overall study results and limits: Researchers report vaccine-induced immune responses in roughly 93% of patients.

On this clone: No antigen is known for it.

Time point defined: week 47, end of study. Each dose delivered 300 ug of mutant IDH1 20-mer peptide subcutaneously with imiquimod. Each of the donors came in with new WHO grade 3 or 4 astrocytomas that were IDH1-mutant and ATRX-lost. The assay was immunoSEQ multiplex PCR, and TCRdb's table has in-frame clones only and misses some. The table has about 31,000 clones, more than 80% seen once. Germline V CDR1 and CDR2: LNHDA, SQIVND (reference sequence). The ends were cut back, 5 bases at V and 2 bases at J, with 10 bases in the middle. The length of the CDR3 is 15 residues. The sequencing used PBMCs, collected from a glioma patient whose treatment included an IDH1 peptide vaccine. The chain carries TRBV19 and TRBJ1-6; D may be TRBD1 (5 bases). The TCR was taken from a woman in her forties with glioma. CDR3 amino acids: CASSEQGTYNSPLHF. For the CDR3, the DNA is TGTGCCAGTAGTGAGCAGGGTACCTATAATTCACCCCTCCACTTT.